The 9 T cell receptor beta chains presented below share a single source sample, sequenced in a study of CD8 T cells in Susac syndrome. With random hexamers, reverse transcription was performed on about 0.5 to 1 ug of RNA. TCRdb processed the immunoSEQ multiplex PCR reads anew with MiXCR; each CDR3 protein has one entry. Among around 300,000 distinct CDR3 sequences, roughly 90% were seen once, and the ten largest hold around 0.18%. Sequenced material: CD8+ T cells from PBMCs. The source is a human donor with multiple sclerosis.

The chain combines TRBV28 with TRBJ2-1, with D perhaps TRBD2 (6 bases). CDR3 length equals 14 residues. The V gene's germline CDR1 is MDHEN and CDR2 SYDVKM. Deletions cut 7 bases from V and 2 bases from J, with 12 bases between. The CDR3 DNA follows: TGTGCCAGCATAAACGGGAGAGCCTACAATGAGCAGTTCTTC. Translation gives CASINGRAYNEQFF.

The CDR3 protein is CSAIDTGNTGELFF. CDR3 DNA: TGCAGTGCAATAGACACAGGGAACACCGGGGAGCTGTTTTTT. The chain uses TRBV20-1 and TRBJ2-2, with a tentative D call TRBD1 (5 bases). Germline CDR1 and CDR2: DFQATT and SNEGSKA (reference sequence). Trimming took off 6 bases at V and 1 base at J, with 12 bases between the two ends. This CDR3 has 14 residues.

The chain recombines TRBV7-9 with TRBJ2-5; perhaps TRBD2 as D (5 bases). V was trimmed by 7 bases and J by 3 bases, leaving 9 bases between them. The CDR3 has 12 amino acids. The V gene's germline CDR1 is SEHNR and CDR2 FQNEAQ (reference sequence). DNA for the CDR3: TGTGCCAGCACCCCGACTAAAGAGACCCAGTACTTC. It translates to CASTPTKETQYF.

The chain is built from TRBV2 and TRBJ2-7, with TRBD1 matching 7 bases. The ends lost 4 bases at V and 1 base at J; junction bases unmatched: 7. The CDR3 is 15 amino acids. The germline V gene encodes CDR1 SNHLY and CDR2 FYNNEI. CDR3 in DNA: TGTGCCAGCAGTGCCGGGACAGCCCTTTCCTACGAGCAGTACTTC. Its translation is CASSAGTALSYEQYF.

V is TRBV4-3 and J is TRBJ1-5, with 7 bases matching TRBD1. The J segment lost 2 bases and the V segment lost 2 bases, leaving 6 bases of the junction unmatched. Per germline, CDR1 LGHNA and CDR2 YSLEER. The CDR3 is 16 amino acids. The CDR3 region has the DNA TGCGCCAGCAGCCAAAACAGGGGAGCAGGCAATCAGCCCCAGCATTTT. Protein product: CASSQNRGAGNQPQHF.

The chain is built from TRBV20-1 and TRBJ2-5; possibly TRBD2 for D (5 bases). The CDR3 consists of 15 residues. The ends were cut back, 7 bases at V and 0 bases at J, with 18 bases in the middle. Germline V CDR1 and CDR2: DFQATT, SNEGSKA (reference sequence). The CDR3 loop is CSVRAKRMYQETQYF. The CDR3 bases are TGCAGTGTTAGGGCTAAGCGGATGTACCAAGAGACCCAGTACTTC.

This chain joins TRBV11-2 and TRBJ2-7; no firm D call. V was trimmed by 3 bases and J by 1 base, leaving 13 bases between them. This CDR3 has 15 residues. Germline V gene lookup returns CDR1 SGHAT and CDR2 FQNNGV. CDR3 region: CASSFARLSSYEQYF. As DNA, the CDR3 is TGTGCCAGCAGCTTCGCTCGGCTATCTTCCTACGAGCAGTACTTC.

V and J are TRBV7-9 and TRBJ2-5; TRBD1 might be the D (5 bases). V shed 5 bases and J shed 3 bases, with 10 bases lying between them. CDR1 is SEHNR, CDR2 FQNEAQ, per germline (reference sequence). The CDR3 is made up of 13 amino acids. DNA of the CDR3: TGTGCCAGCAGCCCAACGACAGAAGAGACCCAGTACTTC. Amino acid sequence: CASSPTTEETQYF.

The chain joins TRBV5-5 to TRBJ1-1; D gene uncertain. Trimming cost V 0 bases and J 7 bases, with 4 bases left between them. From germline, CDR1 is SGHKS and CDR2 YYEKEE (reference sequence). CDR3 length: 11 residues. Written as DNA, the CDR3 is TGTGCCAGCAGCTTGGGGGTTGAAGCTTTCTTT. Amino acids: CASSLGVEAFF.